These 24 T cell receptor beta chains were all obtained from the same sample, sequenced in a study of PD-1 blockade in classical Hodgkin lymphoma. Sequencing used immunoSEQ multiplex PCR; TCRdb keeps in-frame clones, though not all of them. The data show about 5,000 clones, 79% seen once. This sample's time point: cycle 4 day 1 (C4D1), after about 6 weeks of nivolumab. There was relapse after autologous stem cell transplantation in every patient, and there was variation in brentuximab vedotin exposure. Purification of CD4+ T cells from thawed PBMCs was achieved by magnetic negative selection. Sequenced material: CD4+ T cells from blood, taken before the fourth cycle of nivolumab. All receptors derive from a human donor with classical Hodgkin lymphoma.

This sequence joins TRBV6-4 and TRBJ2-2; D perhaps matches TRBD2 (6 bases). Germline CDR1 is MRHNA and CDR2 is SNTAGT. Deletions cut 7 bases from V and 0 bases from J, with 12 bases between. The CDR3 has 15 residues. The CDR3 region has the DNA TGTGCCAGCACGGGACTGATCGCGAACACCGGGGAGCTGTTTTTT. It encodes CASTGLIANTGELFF.

CDR3 DNA sequence: TGCGCCAGCAGTGACGGCGGGAGCTCAGGAAACACCATATATTTT. It translates to CASSDGGSSGNTIYF. This chain uses TRBV10-2 with TRBJ1-3; D is uncertain. This CDR3 spans 15 amino acids. V lost 3 bases to trimming and J lost 4 bases, with 13 bases between them. Germline V CDR1 and CDR2: WSHSY, SAAADI.

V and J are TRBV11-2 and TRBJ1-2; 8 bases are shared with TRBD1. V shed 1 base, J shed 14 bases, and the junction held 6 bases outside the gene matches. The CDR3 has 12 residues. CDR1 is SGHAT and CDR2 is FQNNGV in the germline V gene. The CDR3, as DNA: TGTGCCAGCAGCTTAGCCGGGACAGGTACGACCTTC. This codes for CASSLAGTGTTF.

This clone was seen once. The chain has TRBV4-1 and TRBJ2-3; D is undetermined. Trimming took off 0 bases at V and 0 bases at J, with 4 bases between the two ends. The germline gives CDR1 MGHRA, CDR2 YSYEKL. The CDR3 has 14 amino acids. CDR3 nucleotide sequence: TGCGCCAGCAGCCAAGAGGTTAGCACAGATACGCAGTATTTT. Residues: CASSQEVSTDTQYF.

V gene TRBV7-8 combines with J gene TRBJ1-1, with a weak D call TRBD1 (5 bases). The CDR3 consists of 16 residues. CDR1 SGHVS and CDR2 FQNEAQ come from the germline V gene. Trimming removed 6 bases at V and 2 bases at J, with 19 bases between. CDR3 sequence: CASRYGRGKVNTEAFF. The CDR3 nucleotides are TGTGCCAGCAGGTATGGTCGGGGGAAGGTAAACACTGAAGCTTTCTTT.

CDR3 sequence (DNA): TGTGCCAGCACCTCGGGGGCCGGTATCGAGCAGTACTTC. Its translation is CASTSGAGIEQYF. The chain recombines TRBV2 with TRBJ2-7; D assignment may be TRBD1 or TRBD2 (6 bases each). V was pared by 7 bases and J by 6 bases, with 16 bases between. The CDR3 covers 13 residues. The germline V gene encodes CDR1 SNHLY and CDR2 FYNNEI.

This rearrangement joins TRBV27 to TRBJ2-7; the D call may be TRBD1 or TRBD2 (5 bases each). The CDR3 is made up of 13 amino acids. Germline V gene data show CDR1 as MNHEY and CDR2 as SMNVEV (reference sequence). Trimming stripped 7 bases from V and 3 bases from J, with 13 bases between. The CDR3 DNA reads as TGTGCCAGCAAGTTTCGGGGCGGCTACGAGCAGTACTTC. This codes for CASKFRGGYEQYF.

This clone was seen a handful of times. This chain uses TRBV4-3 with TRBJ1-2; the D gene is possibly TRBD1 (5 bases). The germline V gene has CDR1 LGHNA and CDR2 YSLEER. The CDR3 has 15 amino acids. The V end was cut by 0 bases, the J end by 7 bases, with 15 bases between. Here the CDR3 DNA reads TGCGCCAGCAGCCAAGAAGGTCAAGGGGTGGGTGGCTACACCTTC. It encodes CASSQEGQGVGGYTF.

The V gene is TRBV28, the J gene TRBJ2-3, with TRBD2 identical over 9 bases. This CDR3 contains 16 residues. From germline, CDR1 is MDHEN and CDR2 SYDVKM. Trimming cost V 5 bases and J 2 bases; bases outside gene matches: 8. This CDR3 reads CASSGPGLASTDTQYF. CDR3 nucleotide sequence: TGTGCCAGCAGTGGACCGGGACTAGCCTCCACAGATACGCAGTATTTT.

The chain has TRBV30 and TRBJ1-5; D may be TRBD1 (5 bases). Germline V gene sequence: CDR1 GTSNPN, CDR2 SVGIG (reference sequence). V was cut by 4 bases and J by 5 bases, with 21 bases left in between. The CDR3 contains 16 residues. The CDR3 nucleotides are TGTGCCTGGACCCCTTATGGAGGGGCCGCTGATCAGCCCCAGCATTTT. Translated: CAWTPYGGAADQPQHF.

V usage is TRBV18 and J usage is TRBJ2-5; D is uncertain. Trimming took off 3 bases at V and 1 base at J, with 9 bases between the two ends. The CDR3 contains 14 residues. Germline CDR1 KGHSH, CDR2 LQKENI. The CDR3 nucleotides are TGTGCCAGCTCACCTCGAACCCGCCAAGAGACCCAGTACTTC. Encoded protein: CASSPRTRQETQYF.

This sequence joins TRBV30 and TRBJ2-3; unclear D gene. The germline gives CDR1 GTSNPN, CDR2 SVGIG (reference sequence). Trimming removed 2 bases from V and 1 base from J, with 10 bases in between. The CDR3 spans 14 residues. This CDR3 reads CAWSKTRRTDTQYF. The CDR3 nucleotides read TGTGCCTGGAGTAAGACACGCCGCACAGATACGCAGTATTTT.

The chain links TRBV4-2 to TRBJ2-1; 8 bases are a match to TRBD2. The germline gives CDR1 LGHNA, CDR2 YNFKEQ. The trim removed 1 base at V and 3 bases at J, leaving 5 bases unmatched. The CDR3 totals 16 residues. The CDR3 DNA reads TGTGCCAGCAGCCAAGGACTAGCGAAGGTCTACAATGAGCAGTTCTTC. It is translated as CASSQGLAKVYNEQFF.

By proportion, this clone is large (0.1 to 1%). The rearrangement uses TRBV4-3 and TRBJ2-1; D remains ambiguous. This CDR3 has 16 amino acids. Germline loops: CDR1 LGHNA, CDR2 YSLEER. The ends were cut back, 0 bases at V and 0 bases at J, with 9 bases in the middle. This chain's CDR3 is CASSQEGSSSYNEQFF. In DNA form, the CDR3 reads TGCGCCAGCAGCCAAGAAGGCTCGAGCTCCTACAATGAGCAGTTCTTC.

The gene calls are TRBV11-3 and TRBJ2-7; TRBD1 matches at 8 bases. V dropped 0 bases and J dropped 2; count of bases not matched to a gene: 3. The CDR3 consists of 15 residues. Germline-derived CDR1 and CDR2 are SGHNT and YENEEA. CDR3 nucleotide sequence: TGTGCCAGCAGCTTAGATGGACAGGGTGCCTACGAGCAGTACTTC. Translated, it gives CASSLDGQGAYEQYF.

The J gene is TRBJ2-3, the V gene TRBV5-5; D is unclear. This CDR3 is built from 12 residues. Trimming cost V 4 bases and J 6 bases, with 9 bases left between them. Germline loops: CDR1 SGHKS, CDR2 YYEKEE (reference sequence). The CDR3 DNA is TGTGCCAGCAGCCCAACCGGGGATACGCAGTATTTT. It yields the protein CASSPTGDTQYF. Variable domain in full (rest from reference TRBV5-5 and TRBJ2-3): DAGVTQSPTHLIKTRGQQVTLRCSPISGHKSVSWYQQVLGQGPQFIFQYYEKEERGRGNFPDRFSARQFPNYSSELNVNALLLGDSALYLCASSPTGDTQYFGPGTRLTVL.

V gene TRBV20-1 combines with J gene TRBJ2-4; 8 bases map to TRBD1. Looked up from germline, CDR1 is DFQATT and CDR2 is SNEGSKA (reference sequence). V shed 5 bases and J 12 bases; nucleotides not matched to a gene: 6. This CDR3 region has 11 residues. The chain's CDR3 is CSALTGAAQYF. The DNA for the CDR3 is TGCAGTGCTTTGACAGGGGCCGCTCAGTACTTC.

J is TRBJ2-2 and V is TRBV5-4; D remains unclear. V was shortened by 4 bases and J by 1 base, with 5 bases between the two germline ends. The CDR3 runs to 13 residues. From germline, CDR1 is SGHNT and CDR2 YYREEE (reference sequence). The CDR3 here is CASSRMNTGELFF. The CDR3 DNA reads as TGTGCCAGCAGCCGGATGAACACCGGGGAGCTGTTTTTT.

CDR3 sequence: CASSLEPPPGSPLHF. In DNA, the CDR3 is TGTGCCAGCAGCTTAGAGCCCCCCCCCGGTTCACCCCTCCACTTT. The chain couples TRBV11-2 to TRBJ1-6, with no clear D. This CDR3 has 15 amino acids. Germline-derived CDR1 and CDR2 are SGHAT and FQNNGV. Trimming took off 0 bases at V and 9 bases at J, with 12 bases between the two ends.

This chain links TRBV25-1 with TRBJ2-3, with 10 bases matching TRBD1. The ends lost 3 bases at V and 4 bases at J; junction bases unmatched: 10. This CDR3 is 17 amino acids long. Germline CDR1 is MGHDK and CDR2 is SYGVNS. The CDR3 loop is CASSDGGTGELADTQYF. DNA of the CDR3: TGTGCCAGCAGTGACGGTGGGACAGGGGAGCTCGCAGATACGCAGTATTTT.

This CDR3 is CASSSKRQGSGTDTQYF. The CDR3 DNA sequence: TGTGCCAGCAGCTCGAAACGACAGGGAAGTGGCACAGATACGCAGTATTTT. The chain uses TRBV11-3 and TRBJ2-3; 7 bases are shared with TRBD1. Trimming at V came to 4 bases and at J to 1 base, leaving 11 bases not matched to a gene. This CDR3 is built from 17 residues. In germline, CDR1 is SGHNT, CDR2 YENEEA. Filled out from reference TRBV11-3 and TRBJ2-3, the complete variable domain reads EAGVVQSPRYKIIEKKQPVAFWCNPISGHNTLYWYLQNLGQGPELLIRYENEEAVDDSQLPKDRFSAERLKGVDSTLKIQPAELGDSAVYLCASSSKRQGSGTDTQYFGPGTRLTVL.

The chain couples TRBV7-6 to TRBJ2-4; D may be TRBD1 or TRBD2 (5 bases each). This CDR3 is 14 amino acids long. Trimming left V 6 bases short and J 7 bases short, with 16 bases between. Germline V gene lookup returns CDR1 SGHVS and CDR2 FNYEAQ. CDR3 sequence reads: CASSSRGRGNIQYF. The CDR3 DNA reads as TGTGCCAGCAGTTCACGGGGCCGGGGTAACATTCAGTACTTC.

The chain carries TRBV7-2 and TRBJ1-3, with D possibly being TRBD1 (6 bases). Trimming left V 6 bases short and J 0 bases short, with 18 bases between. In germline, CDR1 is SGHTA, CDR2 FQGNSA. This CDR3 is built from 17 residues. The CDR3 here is CASSISLGQPSGNTIYF. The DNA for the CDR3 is TGTGCCAGCAGTATCTCCCTCGGACAGCCCTCTGGAAACACCATATATTTT.

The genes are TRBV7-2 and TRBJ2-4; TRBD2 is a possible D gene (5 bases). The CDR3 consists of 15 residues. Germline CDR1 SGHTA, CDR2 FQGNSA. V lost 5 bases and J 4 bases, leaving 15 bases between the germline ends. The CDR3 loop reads CASSLGGETKNIQYF. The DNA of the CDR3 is TGTGCCAGCAGCCTCGGTGGGGAGACAAAAAACATTCAGTACTTC.